This TCR beta chain is drawn from a study of cytomegalovirus exposure and HLA in healthy donors. Points from the study as a whole: A few chains tied to CMV proved CMV antigen-specific in vitro. Some TCR beta chains (around 160 of them) were listed as cytomegalovirus-associated.

CDR3 length: 14 amino acids. Trimming stripped 6 bases from V and 3 bases from J, with 15 bases between. Germline V gene sequence: CDR1 SGHKS, CDR2 YYEKEE (reference sequence). The data were produced by immunoSEQ multiplex PCR, yet TCRdb's version contains in-frame clones alone and is incomplete. The sample consists of 70,000 to 80,000 clones, roughly 95% of them appearing once. A word on this clone: Its antigen is unknown.

The donors were members of the validation cohort, which comprised approximately 120 subjects and was separate from the first cohort of more than 500 subjects. The chain joins TRBV5-5 to TRBJ2-5, with a possible D match to TRBD1 (6 bases). The sample consisted of PBMCs. This receptor was identified in a woman younger than 30 in good health and CMV-seropositive. CDR3 in amino acids: CASTRGGAKETQYF. The CDR3 region has the DNA TGTGCCAGCACCCGAGGGGGTGCCAAAGAGACCCAGTACTTC.